This TCR beta chain was retrieved from a study of CD8 T cells in ankylosing spondylitis. Study-wide results and caveats: Prior work had noted some motif variants in reactive arthritis blood and synovial fluid. Clones linked to disease, bearing a CD8+ phenotype, were relatively rare in peripheral blood. Reportedly, matched ankylosing spondylitis synovial fluid was significantly enriched for disease-linked clones. Apparently characteristic of ankylosing spondylitis blood was a TCR beta motif (roughly 8 highly homologous variants).

Making the TCR beta libraries involved quantitative 5'-RACE with molecular barcodes. TCRdb redid the calling of the 5' RACE reads with MiXCR, one entry per CDR3 protein. The table shows 650,000 to 800,000 distinct CDR3 sequences, with around 17% occurring only once. Germline V gene data show CDR1 as DFQATT and CDR2 as SNEGSKA (reference sequence). After removal of 0 bases from V and 9 bases from J, the junction contained 5 bases not matched to a gene. CDR3 length: 14 residues. With respect to this clonotype: Antigen: not known.

The material sequenced was blood, either unsorted or a sorted T cell fraction (not recorded which). The chain joins TRBV20-1 to TRBJ1-6, with 7 bases matching TRBD1. The receptor comes from a male donor with ankylosing spondylitis. The CDR3 sequence is CSARDDRAASPLHF. In DNA form, the CDR3 reads TGCAGTGCTAGAGATGACAGGGCGGCTTCACCCCTCCACTTT.